This passage covers 11 T cell receptor beta chains from one sample sequenced in a study of cytomegalovirus exposure and HLA in healthy donors (dated by TCRdb to the late 2010s). The library was generated by the immunoSEQ multiplex PCR assay. TCRdb stores this immuneACCESS table with in-frame sequences only. Part of the clones is absent; in the studies checked, under half of the shortfall reflects unresolved V genes, and no reason is known for the rest. This sample holds around 86,000 clones; approximately 94% were observed only once. The ten most abundant clones make up 1.1% of the sample. The material sequenced was PBMCs. All receptors come from a woman in her 30s in good health and CMV-seropositive.

V gene TRBV7-9 combines with J gene TRBJ1-1, with D maybe TRBD1 (5 bases). V lost 3 bases to trimming and J lost 5 bases, with 16 bases between them. This CDR3 contains 15 residues. Per germline, CDR1 SEHNR and CDR2 FQNEAQ (reference sequence). The CDR3, as DNA: TGTGCCAGCAGCTTGTCGGGGGACGGGATAACTGAAGCTTTCTTT. It specifies CASSLSGDGITEAFF.

V gene TRBV18 combines with J gene TRBJ1-1, with TRBD1 identical over 7 bases. Germline V gives CDR1 KGHSH, CDR2 LQKENI. This CDR3 has 13 residues. The ends lost 2 bases at V and 10 bases at J; junction bases unmatched: 7. The CDR3 nucleotides are TGTGCCAGCTCACCAGGACAGGCGTCAGGAGCTTTCTTT. It yields the protein CASSPGQASGAFF. The variable domain in full, completed from reference TRBV18 and TRBJ1-1, reads NAGVMQNPRHLVRRRGQEARLRCSPMKGHSHVYWYRQLPEEGLKFMVYLQKENIIDESGMPKERFSAEFPKEGPSILRIQQVVRGDSAAYFCASSPGQASGAFFGQGTRLTVV.

The CDR3 region has the DNA TGTGCCAGCAACCCGGGACTAGCGGGAGTTAACGAGCAGTACTTC. Amino acid sequence: CASNPGLAGVNEQYF. This chain connects TRBV27 to TRBJ2-7; 14 bases align to TRBD2. The CDR3 runs to 15 residues. Germline V gene sequence: CDR1 MNHEY, CDR2 SMNVEV (reference sequence). V lost 7 bases to trimming and J lost 5 bases; unmatched junction nucleotides: 7.

CDR3 sequence reads: CASSLTASGGGFYEQYF. The CDR3 DNA sequence: TGTGCCAGCAGCTTAACGGCTAGCGGGGGAGGATTCTACGAGCAGTACTTC. The rearrangement links TRBV11-2 to TRBJ2-7, with 10 positions matching TRBD2. V dropped 2 bases and J dropped 3; count of bases not matched to a gene: 10. This CDR3 spans 17 amino acids. Germline V gene sequence: CDR1 SGHAT, CDR2 FQNNGV.

V and J are TRBV30 and TRBJ2-7; 13 nucleotides agree with TRBD2. J lost 4 bases, V lost 7 bases, and 19 bases had no gene match. The CDR3 is 18 amino acids. The V gene's germline CDR1 is GTSNPN and CDR2 SVGIG (reference sequence). CDR3 nucleotide sequence: TGTGCCTATAACCCGGTGGTGACTAGCGGGAGGAGATGGTACGAGCAGTACTTC. This encodes CAYNPVVTSGRRWYEQYF.

The chain has TRBV6-5 and TRBJ2-4; the match to TRBD1 covers 7 bases. Germline values: CDR1 MNHEY, CDR2 SVGAGI. The J segment lost 2 bases and the V segment lost 6 bases, leaving 1 base of the junction unmatched. The CDR3 consists of 13 residues. CDR3 bases: TGTGCCAGCAGCAGGGGGACCAAAAACATTCAGTACTTC. Encoded protein: CASSRGTKNIQYF.

The chain combines TRBV29-1 with TRBJ1-2, with 9 bases identical to TRBD1. Germline CDR1 and CDR2: SQVTM and ANQGSEA. V shed 5 bases, J shed 4 bases, and the junction held 5 bases outside the gene matches. The CDR3 is made up of 13 amino acids. CDR3 in DNA: TGCAGCGTTACAGGGGGCGCGGGCTATGGCTACACCTTC. Amino acids: CSVTGGAGYGYTF.

This chain links TRBV15 with TRBJ2-5; D perhaps matches TRBD1 (8 bases). V lost 3 bases and J lost 3, with 17 bases in between. The V gene's germline CDR1 is LNHNV and CDR2 YYDKDF (reference sequence). The length of the CDR3 is 16 residues. This CDR3 is CATSRDREGTKETQYF. CDR3 nucleotide sequence: TGTGCCACCAGCAGGGACAGGGAGGGCACAAAAGAGACCCAGTACTTC.

The chain has TRBV27 and TRBJ2-5; possible D gene TRBD1, 6 bases. Germline CDR1 reads MNHEY; CDR2 reads SMNVEV (reference sequence). The V end lost 5 bases, the J end lost 1 base, and 11 bases lay between the germline ends. The CDR3 consists of 14 residues. The DNA of the CDR3 is TGTGCCAGCAGTCCTTGGGACACCCAAGAGACCCAGTACTTC. It specifies CASSPWDTQETQYF.

The V and J genes are TRBV28 and TRBJ1-5; perhaps TRBD1 as D (5 bases). This CDR3 has 16 amino acids. Germline V gives CDR1 MDHEN, CDR2 SYDVKM. Trimming removed 3 bases at V and 6 bases at J, with 18 bases between. CDR3 nucleotides: TGTGCCAGCAGTTTGATAGGGGCGCAAGGTGTTCAGCCCCAGCATTTT. It codes for CASSLIGAQGVQPQHF.

CDR3 sequence (DNA): TGTGCCAGCAGCCCTTCAGGTCGGGGGGCGAACGAGCAGTACTTC. Encoded protein: CASSPSGRGANEQYF. This chain joins TRBV7-9 and TRBJ2-7, with a tentative D call TRBD2 (7 bases). CDR3 length: 15 residues. CDR1 SEHNR and CDR2 FQNEAQ come from the germline V gene (reference sequence). Trimming removed 5 bases at V and 5 bases at J, with 19 bases between.